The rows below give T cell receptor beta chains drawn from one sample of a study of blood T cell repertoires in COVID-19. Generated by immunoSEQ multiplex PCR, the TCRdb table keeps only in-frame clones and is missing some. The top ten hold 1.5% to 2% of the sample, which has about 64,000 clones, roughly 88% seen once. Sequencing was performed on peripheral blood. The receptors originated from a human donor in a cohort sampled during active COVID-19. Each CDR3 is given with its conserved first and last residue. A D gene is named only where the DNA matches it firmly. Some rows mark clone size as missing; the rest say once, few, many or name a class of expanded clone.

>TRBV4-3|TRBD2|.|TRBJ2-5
TGCGCCAGCAGCCAAGATCTGGGAGGGCCCGTCACACAGACCCAGTACTTC
CASSQDLGGPVTQTQYF
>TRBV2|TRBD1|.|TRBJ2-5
TGTGCCCAAAAGCCGGACAGGGGGTGGGGAGAGACCCAGTACTTC
CAQKPDRGWGETQYF
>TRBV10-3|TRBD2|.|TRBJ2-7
TGTGCCATCAGCTACCAGACTAGCGGTCCGGGTGAGCAGTACTTC
CAISYQTSGPGEQYF
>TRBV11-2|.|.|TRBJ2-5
TGTGCCAGCAGCCTCCTCCAAGAGACCCAGTACTTC
CASSLLQETQYF
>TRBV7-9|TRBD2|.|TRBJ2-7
TGTGCCAGCAGCTCGACTAGCGGGTTCTCTCCCTTC
CASSSTSGFSPF
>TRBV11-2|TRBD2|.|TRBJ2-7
TGTGCCAGCAGCCGGAGCGGGAGCTCCTACGAGCAGTACTTC
CASSRSGSSYEQYF
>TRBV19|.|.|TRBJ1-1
TGTGCCAGTAGTTTCTCCCATAGGAACACTGAAGCTTTCTTT
CASSFSHRNTEAFF
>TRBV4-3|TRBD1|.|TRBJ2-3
TGCGCCAGCAGCCAAGAGTGGGACAGGGGGCTTGTAGATACGCAGTATTTT
CASSQEWDRGLVDTQYF
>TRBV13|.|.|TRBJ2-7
TGTGCCAGCAGCTTAGGGGGCAGCTCCTACGAGCAGTACTTC
CASSLGGSSYEQYF
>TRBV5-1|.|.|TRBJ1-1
TGCGCCAGCAGCTTGATAGCACAAAACACTGAAGCTTTCTTT
CASSLIAQNTEAFF
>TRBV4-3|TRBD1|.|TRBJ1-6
TGCGCCAGCAGCCGGGGACAGCAAAATTCACCCCTCCACTTT
CASSRGQQNSPLHF
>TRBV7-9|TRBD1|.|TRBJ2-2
TGTGCCAGCAGCTATTTGCCGGGACAGCCGAACACCGGGGAGCTGTTTTTT
CASSYLPGQPNTGELFF
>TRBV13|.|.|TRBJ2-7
TGTGCCAGCAGCTTAGGGGTGGGCACCTACGAGCAGTACTTC
CASSLGVGTYEQYF
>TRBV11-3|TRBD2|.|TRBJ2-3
TGTGCCAGCAGCGGCCGACTAGCTGGCACAGATACGCAGTATTTT
CASSGRLAGTDTQYF
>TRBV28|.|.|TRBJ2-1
TGTGCCAGCAACTCGATTGCGAGGGAGCAGTTCTTC
CASNSIAREQFF
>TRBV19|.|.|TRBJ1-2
TGTGCCAGTAGACGGGACACCCCTTATGGCTACACCTTC
CASRRDTPYGYTF
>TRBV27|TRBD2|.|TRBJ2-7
TGTGCCAGCACGGAGCGTGGACTAGCGGGTTACGAGCAGTACTTC
CASTERGLAGYEQYF
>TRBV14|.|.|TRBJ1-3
TGTGCCAGCAGCCAACGGGAGGGCCTATTCTCTGGAAACACCATATATTTT
CASSQREGLFSGNTIYF
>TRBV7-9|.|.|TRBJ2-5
TGTGCCAGCAGCTCGGTAGCGGAGACCCAGTACTTC
CASSSVAETQYF
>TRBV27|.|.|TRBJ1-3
TGTGCCAGCAGTTTATCGGGGGCAGAGAGAAACACCATATATTTT
CASSLSGAERNTIYF
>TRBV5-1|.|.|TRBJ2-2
TGCGCCAGCAGCTTGGGCGCCAACACCGGGGAGCTGTTTTTT
CASSLGANTGELFF
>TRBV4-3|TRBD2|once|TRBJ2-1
TGCGCCAGCAGCCAAGGGTTAGCGGGAGAAGGCTATGAGCAGTTCTTC
CASSQGLAGEGYEQFF
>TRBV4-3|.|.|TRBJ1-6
TGCGCCAGCAGCCAAGATGCGGATTCACCCCTCCACTTT
CASSQDADSPLHF
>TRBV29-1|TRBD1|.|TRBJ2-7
TGCAGCGTTGAAAACCCCACAGGGGCCCCCAACGAGCAGTACTTC
CSVENPTGAPNEQYF
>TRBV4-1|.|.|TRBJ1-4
TGCGCCAGCAGCCTTACAGGAGATAATGAAAAACTGTTTTTT
CASSLTGDNEKLFF
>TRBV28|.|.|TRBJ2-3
TGTGCCAGCAGTTCCTATAGCACAGATACGCAGTATTTT
CASSSYSTDTQYF
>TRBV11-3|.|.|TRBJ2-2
TGTGCCAGCAGCTTAGATCAATACAGGGTCGGCACCGGGGAGCTGTTTTTT
CASSLDQYRVGTGELFF
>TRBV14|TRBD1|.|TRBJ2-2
TGTGCCAGCAGACGAGGACAGGGCGCCGGGGAGCTGTTTTTT
CASRRGQGAGELFF
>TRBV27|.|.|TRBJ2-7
TGTGCCAGCAGGAAACAGGGAATCCCAACCTACGAGCAGTACTTC
CASRKQGIPTYEQYF
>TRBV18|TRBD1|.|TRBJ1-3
TGTGCCAGCTCACCCCGCGGGACAGGAGACTCTGGAAACACCATATATTTT
CASSPRGTGDSGNTIYF
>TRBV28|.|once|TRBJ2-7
TGTGCCAGCAGTTTACCCCCCCTCTACGAGCAGTACTTC
CASSLPPLYEQYF
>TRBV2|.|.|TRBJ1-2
TGTGCCAGCAGCCCCGTGGCGGGATCCTATGGCTACACCTTC
CASSPVAGSYGYTF
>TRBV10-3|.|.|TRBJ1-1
TGTGCCATGAAGGAACGAACAGGAGTGAACACTGAAGCTTTCTTT
CAMKERTGVNTEAFF
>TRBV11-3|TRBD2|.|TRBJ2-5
TGTGCCAGCAGCTTAATGGCTAGCGGAGCCCAAATGGAGACCCAGTACTTC
CASSLMASGAQMETQYF
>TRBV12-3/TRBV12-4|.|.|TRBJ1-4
TGTGCCAGCAGTCCCGTGGGGGGAGTGAAACTGTTTTTT
CASSPVGGVKLFF
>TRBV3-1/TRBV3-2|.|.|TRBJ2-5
TGTGCCAGCACCCAGGTAGGGGATTGGCCCCAAGAGACCCAGTACTTC
CASTQVGDWPQETQYF
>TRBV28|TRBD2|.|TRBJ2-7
TGTGCCAGCAGTTCGCGGACTAGCGTCCACGAGCAGTACTTC
CASSSRTSVHEQYF
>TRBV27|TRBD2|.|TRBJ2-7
TGTGCCAGCAGTCAGACGACTAGCGGGACGGGAGAGCAGTACTTC
CASSQTTSGTGEQYF
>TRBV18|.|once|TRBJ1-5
TGTGCCAGCTCAGGGCAAAATAGCAATCAGCCCCAGCATTTT
CASSGQNSNQPQHF
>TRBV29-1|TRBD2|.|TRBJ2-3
TGCAGCGGCACGACTAGCGGGAGCACAGATACGCAGTATTTT
CSGTTSGSTDTQYF
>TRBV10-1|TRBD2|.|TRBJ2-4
TGCGCCAGCAGTGAGTCGGCGGGAGCTCAGTACTTC
CASSESAGAQYF
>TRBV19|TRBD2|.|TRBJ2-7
TGTGCCAGTAGTACGGGGGGGGCGGGCTACGAGCAGTACTTC
CASSTGGAGYEQYF
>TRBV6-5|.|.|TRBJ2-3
TGTGCCAGCAGAGAGACTCAGAGCACAGATACGCAGTATTTT
CASRETQSTDTQYF
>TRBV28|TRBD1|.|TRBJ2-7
TGTGCCAGCAGATCCGGGACAGAATTCTACGAGCAGTACTTC
CASRSGTEFYEQYF
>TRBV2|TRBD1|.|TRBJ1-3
TGTGCCAGCAGTGCCAAACAGGGGGTCTCTGGAAACACCATATATTTT
CASSAKQGVSGNTIYF
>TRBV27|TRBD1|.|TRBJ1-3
TGTGCCAGCAGTTTAACTCGCGGGACAGGGGGGGGTCATCAATCTGGAAACACCATATATTTT
CASSLTRGTGGGHQSGNTIYF
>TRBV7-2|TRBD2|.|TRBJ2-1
TGTGCCAGCAGCTCCACTAGCGGGTTTGGTGAGCAGTTCTTC
CASSSTSGFGEQFF